The clone carrying this T cell receptor (beta chain) was picked up a small number of times. The data derive from a study of blood T cell repertoires in COVID-19. Looking at the study overall: Material from acute and convalescent COVID-19 was sourced from the United States, Italy and Spain. The cDNA or gDNA used as material had been derived from T cells, B-cell-depleted T cells, or PBMCs.

Original processing methods: Amplifying reference gene primers gave estimates of nucleated cell counts. Sequenced by immunoSEQ multiplex PCR; TCRdb stores in-frame clones only, minus some. That table supplies the V and J calls and clone size; D and trimming were determined from the DNA. Of around 29,000 clones listed, 88% are singletons. The ends were cut back, 6 bases at V and 4 bases at J, with 12 bases in the middle. This CDR3 comprises 13 residues. This TCR derives from a human donor in a cohort sampled during active COVID-19. The chain employs TRBV12-3 or TRBV12-4 and TRBJ2-5, with D possibly being TRBD2 (5 bases). The sequenced sample was peripheral blood. The CDR3 is CASSRPEGETQYF. The CDR3 bases are TGTGCCAGCAGCCGGCCCGAGGGAGAGACCCAGTACTTC.